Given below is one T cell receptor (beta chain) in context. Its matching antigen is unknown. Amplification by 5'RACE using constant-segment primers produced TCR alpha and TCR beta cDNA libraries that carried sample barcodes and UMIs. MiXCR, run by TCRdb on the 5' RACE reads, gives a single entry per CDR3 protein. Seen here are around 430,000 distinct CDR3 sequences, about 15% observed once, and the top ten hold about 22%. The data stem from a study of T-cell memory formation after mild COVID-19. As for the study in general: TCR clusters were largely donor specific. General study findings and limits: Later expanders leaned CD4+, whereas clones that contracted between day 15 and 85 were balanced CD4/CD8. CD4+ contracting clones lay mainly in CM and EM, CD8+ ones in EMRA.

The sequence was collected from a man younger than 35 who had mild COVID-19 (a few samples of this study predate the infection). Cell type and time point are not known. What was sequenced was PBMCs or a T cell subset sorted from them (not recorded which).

CDR3 nucleotides: TGCAGCGTTGAAGGGTTAGAGAATACGCAGTATTTT. It specifies CSVEGLENTQYF. The chain joins TRBV29-1 to TRBJ2-3; D is unresolved. Germline CDR1 is SQVTM and CDR2 is ANQGSEA. The CDR3 sequence is 12 residues long. The V end was cut by 1 base, the J end by 7 bases, with 9 bases between.